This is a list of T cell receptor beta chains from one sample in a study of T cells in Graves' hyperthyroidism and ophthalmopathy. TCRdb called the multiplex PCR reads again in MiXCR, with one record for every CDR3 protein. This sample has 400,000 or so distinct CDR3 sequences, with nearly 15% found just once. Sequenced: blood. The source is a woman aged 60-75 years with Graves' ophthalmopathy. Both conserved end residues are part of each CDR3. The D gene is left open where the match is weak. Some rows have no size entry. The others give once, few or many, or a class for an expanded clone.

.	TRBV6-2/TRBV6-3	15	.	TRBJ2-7	CASSRSFRPLGEQYF	TGTGCCAGCAGCCGATCTTTCCGACCTCTGGGGGAGCAGTACTTC
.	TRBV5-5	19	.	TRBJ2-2	CASSLRGVGPVEIAGELFF	TGTGCCAGCAGCTTGAGGGGGGTAGGGCCCGTCGAGATAGCCGGGGAGCTGTTTTTT
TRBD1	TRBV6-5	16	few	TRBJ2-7	CASSYSAGRGTAPGYF	TGTGCCAGCAGTTACTCCGCCGGTAGGGGGACAGCACCGGGGTACTTC
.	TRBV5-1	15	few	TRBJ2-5	CASSLAVSLGGAQYF	TGCGCCAGCAGCTTGGCCGTATCTCTGGGTGGGGCCCAGTACTTC
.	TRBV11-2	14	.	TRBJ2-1	CASSLAGSLNEQFF	TGTGCCAGCAGCTTGGCGGGTTCTCTCAATGAGCAGTTCTTC
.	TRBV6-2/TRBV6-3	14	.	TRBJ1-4	CASSKGQFREKLFF	TGTGCCAGCAGTAAGGGACAATTCCGGGAAAAACTGTTTTTT
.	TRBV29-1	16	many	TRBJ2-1	CSVEDLKKRSNNEQFF	TGCAGCGTTGAAGATCTTAAGAAGCGGAGTAACAATGAGCAGTTCTTC
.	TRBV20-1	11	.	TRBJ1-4	CSASRDEKLFF	TGCAGTGCTAGTAGGGATGAAAAACTGTTTTTT
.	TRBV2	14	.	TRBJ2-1	CASNRDRVGDEQFF	TGTGCCAGCAATCGGGACCGGGTGGGGGATGAGCAGTTCTTC
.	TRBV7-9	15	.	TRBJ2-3	CASSRRDGSTDTQYF	TGTGCCAGCAGCCGCCGGGACGGCAGCACAGATACGCAGTATTTT
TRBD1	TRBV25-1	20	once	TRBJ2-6	CASSDPAGGPLSSGANVLTF	TGTGCCAGCAGTGACCCAGCAGGGGGCCCTTTAAGCTCTGGGGCCAACGTCCTGACTTTC
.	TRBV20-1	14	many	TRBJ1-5	CSARVGGSNQPQHF	TGCAGTGCTAGAGTCGGGGGTAGCAATCAGCCCCAGCATTTT
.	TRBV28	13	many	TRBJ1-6	CASSPYSGSPLHF	TGTGCCAGCAGTCCCTACAGTGGATCACCCCTCCACTTT
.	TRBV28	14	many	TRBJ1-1	CASTPPSSNTEAFF	TGTGCCAGCACCCCGCCCAGCTCTAACACTGAAGCTTTCTTT
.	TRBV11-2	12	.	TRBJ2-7	CASSLIRGEQYF	TGTGCCAGCAGCTTAATCAGGGGCGAGCAGTACTTC
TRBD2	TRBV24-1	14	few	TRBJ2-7	CATSEPGLASEQYF	TGTGCCACCAGTGAGCCGGGACTAGCATCCGAGCAGTACTTC
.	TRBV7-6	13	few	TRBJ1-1	CANSLRLGVEAFF	TGTGCCAACAGCTTAAGGTTGGGGGTTGAAGCTTTCTTT
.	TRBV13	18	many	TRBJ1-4	CASSLEREHPGRNEKLFF	TGTGCCAGCAGCTTAGAAAGGGAGCATCCTGGTCGTAATGAAAAACTGTTTTTT
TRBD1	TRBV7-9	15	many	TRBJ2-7	CASSFAGGSSYEQYF	TGTGCCAGCAGCTTTGCAGGGGGTAGCTCCTACGAGCAGTACTTC
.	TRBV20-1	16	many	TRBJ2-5	CSARDKRRVGGETQYF	TGCAGTGCTAGAGATAAAAGGCGGGTAGGGGGGGAGACCCAGTACTTC
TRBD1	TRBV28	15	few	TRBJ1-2	CASRRQGALNYGYTF	TGTGCCAGCAGACGACAGGGGGCGCTTAACTATGGCTACACCTTC
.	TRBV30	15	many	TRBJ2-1	CAWNRGEFSYNEQFF	TGTGCCTGGAATAGGGGCGAGTTCTCCTACAATGAGCAGTTCTTC
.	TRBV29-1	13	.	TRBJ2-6	CSVRDSGANVLTF	TGCAGCGTTCGGGACTCTGGGGCCAACGTCCTGACTTTC
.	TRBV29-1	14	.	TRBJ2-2	CSAEAGADTGELFF	TGCAGCGCCGAGGCTGGGGCGGACACCGGGGAGCTGTTTTTT
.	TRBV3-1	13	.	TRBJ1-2	CASSQGWAYGYTF	TGTGCCAGCAGCCAAGGGTGGGCATATGGCTACACCTTC
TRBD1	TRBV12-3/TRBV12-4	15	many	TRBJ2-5	CASSSSGGGGETQYF	TGTGCCAGCAGTTCTTCAGGGGGCGGTGGGGAGACCCAGTACTTC
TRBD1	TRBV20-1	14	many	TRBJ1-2	CSAPDRGWGYGYTF	TGCAGTGCTCCCGACAGGGGATGGGGCTATGGCTACACCTTC
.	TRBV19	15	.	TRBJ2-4	CASSTKTIAKNIQYF	TGTGCCAGTAGTACCAAGACAATAGCCAAAAACATTCAGTACTTC
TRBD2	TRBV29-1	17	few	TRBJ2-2	CSALGLAGVLATGELFF	TGCAGCGCCTTAGGACTAGCGGGAGTTCTGGCCACCGGGGAGCTGTTTTTT
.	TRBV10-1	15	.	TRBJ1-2	CASIERGRTDYGYTF	TGCGCCAGCATCGAGCGGGGTCGGACGGACTATGGCTACACCTTC
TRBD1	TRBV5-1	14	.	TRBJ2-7	CASSLGDRKYEQYF	TGCGCCAGCAGCTTGGGGGACAGGAAGTACGAGCAGTACTTC
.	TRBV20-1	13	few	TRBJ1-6	CSAPDRYNSPLHF	TGCAGTGCCCCCGACAGATATAATTCACCCCTCCACTTT